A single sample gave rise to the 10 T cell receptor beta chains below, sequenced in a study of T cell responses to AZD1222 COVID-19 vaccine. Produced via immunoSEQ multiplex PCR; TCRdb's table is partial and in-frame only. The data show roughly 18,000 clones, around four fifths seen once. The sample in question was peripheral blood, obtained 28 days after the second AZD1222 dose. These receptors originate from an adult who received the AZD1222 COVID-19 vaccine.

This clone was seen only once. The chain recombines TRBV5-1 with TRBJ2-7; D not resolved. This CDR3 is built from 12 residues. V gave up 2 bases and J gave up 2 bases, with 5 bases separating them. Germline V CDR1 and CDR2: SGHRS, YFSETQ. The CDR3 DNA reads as TGCGCCAGCAGCTTAAAGGCCTACGAGCAGTACTTC. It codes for CASSLKAYEQYF.

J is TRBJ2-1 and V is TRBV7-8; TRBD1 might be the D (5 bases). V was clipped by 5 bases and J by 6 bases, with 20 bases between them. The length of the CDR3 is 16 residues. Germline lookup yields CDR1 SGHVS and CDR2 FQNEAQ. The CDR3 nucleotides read TGTGCCAGCAGCGTCAAGGGTGCAGGGTCGGGCAATGAGCAGTTCTTC. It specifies CASSVKGAGSGNEQFF.

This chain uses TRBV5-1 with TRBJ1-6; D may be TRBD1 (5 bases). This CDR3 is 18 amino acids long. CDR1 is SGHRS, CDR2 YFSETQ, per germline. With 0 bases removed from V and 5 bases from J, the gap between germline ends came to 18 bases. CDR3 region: CASSLGPGRGANNSPLHF. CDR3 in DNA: TGCGCCAGCAGCTTGGGTCCCGGGAGAGGGGCAAATAATTCACCCCTCCACTTT.

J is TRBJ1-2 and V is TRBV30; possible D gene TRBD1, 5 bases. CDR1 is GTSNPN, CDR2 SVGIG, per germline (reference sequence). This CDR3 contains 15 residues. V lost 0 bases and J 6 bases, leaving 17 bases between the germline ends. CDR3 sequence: CAWSVLDTQKDGYTF. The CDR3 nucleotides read TGTGCCTGGAGTGTACTGGACACGCAAAAGGATGGCTACACCTTC.

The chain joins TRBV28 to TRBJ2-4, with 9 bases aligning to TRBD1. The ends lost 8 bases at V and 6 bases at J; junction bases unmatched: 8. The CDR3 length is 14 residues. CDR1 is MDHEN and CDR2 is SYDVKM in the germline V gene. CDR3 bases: TGTGCCAGCTCTGGGGGACAGGGTGTAAACATTCAGTACTTC. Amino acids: CASSGGQGVNIQYF.

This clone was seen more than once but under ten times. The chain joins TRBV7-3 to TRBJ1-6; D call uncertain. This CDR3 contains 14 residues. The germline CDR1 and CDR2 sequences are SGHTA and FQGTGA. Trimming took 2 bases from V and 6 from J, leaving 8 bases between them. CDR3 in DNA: TGTGCCAGCAGCTTAGGCAGCCCTAATTCACCCCTCCACTTT. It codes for CASSLGSPNSPLHF.

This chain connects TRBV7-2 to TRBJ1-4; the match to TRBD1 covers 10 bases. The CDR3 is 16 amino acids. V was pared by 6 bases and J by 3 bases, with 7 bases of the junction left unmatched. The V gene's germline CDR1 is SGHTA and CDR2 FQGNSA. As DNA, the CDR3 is TGTGCCAGCAGGCCGGGACAGGGGCATTCTAATGAAAAACTGTTTTTT. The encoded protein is CASRPGQGHSNEKLFF.

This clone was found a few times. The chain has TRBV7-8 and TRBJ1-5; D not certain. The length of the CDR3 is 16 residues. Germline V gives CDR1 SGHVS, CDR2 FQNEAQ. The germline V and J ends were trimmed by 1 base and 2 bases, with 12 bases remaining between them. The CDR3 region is CASSLGYLGGNQPQHF. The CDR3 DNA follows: TGTGCCAGCAGCTTAGGTTACCTTGGGGGCAATCAGCCCCAGCATTTT.

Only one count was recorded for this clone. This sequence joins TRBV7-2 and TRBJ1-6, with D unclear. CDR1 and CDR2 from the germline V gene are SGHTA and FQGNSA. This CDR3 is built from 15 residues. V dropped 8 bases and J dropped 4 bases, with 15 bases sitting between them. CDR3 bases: TGTGCCAGCCGCTCTAGGCCCTTTTATAATTCACCCCTCCACTTT. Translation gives CASRSRPFYNSPLHF.

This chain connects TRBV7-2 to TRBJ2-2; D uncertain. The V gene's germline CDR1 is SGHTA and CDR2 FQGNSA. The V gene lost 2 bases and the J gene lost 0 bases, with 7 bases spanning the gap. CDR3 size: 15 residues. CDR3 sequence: CASSLWGTNTGELFF. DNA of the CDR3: TGTGCCAGCAGCTTATGGGGAACGAACACCGGGGAGCTGTTTTTT.